Listed below are T cell receptor beta chains from one sample, sequenced in a study of PD-1 blockade in classical Hodgkin lymphoma. Assay: immunoSEQ multiplex PCR; the TCRdb copy retains only in-frame clones and omits some. The sample consists of some 20,000 clones, about four fifths of them appearing once. This material consisted of peripheral blood mononuclear cells (PBMCs), taken at baseline. These receptor sequences come from a human donor with classical Hodgkin lymphoma. Both conserved end residues are part of each CDR3. A D gene is named only where the DNA matches it firmly. Clone size, where shown, is once, few, many, or a class for clones that have expanded.

CDR3 DNA	CDR3 protein	V gene	J gene	D gene	clone size
TGTGCCAGCAGTTTAATCAGGGGCAATGAAAAACTGTTTTTT	CASSLIRGNEKLFF	TRBV27	TRBJ1-4	.	.
TGTGCCAGCAGTTCCTCCTTGAGCGGGGGGGGCACAGATACGCAGTATTTT	CASSSSLSGGGTDTQYF	TRBV27	TRBJ2-3	TRBD2	.
TGTGCCAGCAGCTTATTTCGGGGCCCTCGGGAGACCCAGTACTTC	CASSLFRGPRETQYF	TRBV7-2	TRBJ2-5	.	.
TGTGCCAGCAGCGAACACCCCGCAACTAATGAAAAACTGTTTTTT	CASSEHPATNEKLFF	TRBV9	TRBJ1-4	.	.
TGTGCCAGCAGCTTATCGGCAGGGGATTCACCCCTCCACTTT	CASSLSAGDSPLHF	TRBV5-6	TRBJ1-6	.	.
TGCGCCAGCGTGGCAGCTGACTACGAGCAGTACTTC	CASVAADYEQYF	TRBV5-1	TRBJ2-7	.	.
TGTGCCAGCAGTTGGGTCTTTGAGTTAGGGAGTGGAAACACCATATATTTT	CASSWVFELGSGNTIYF	TRBV28	TRBJ1-3	.	few
TGTGCCAGCAGTGAAGCGCGTGGGCTAGCGGGGGGGCGCTCAGCAGAGACCCAGTACTTC	CASSEARGLAGGRSAETQYF	TRBV6-1	TRBJ2-5	TRBD2	.
TGTGCCAGCAGCTTAGATACAGGGAGAAATTCACCCCTCCACTTT	CASSLDTGRNSPLHF	TRBV11-2	TRBJ1-6	.	few
TGTGCCAGCCTAGACAGGGGCGTCGTAGATGGCTACACCTTC	CASLDRGVVDGYTF	TRBV6-5	TRBJ1-2	TRBD1	once
TGCGCCAGCAGCCAAGAACTAGAAACAGCCTTTCCGGACTTC	CASSQELETAFPDF	TRBV4-1	TRBJ2-4	.	.
TGTGCCAGCAGCGGGCAACTTAATGAAAAACTGTTTTTT	CASSGQLNEKLFF	TRBV7-8	TRBJ1-4	.	once
TGCGCCAGCAGCCAAGATAGGCAGGATAACTATGGCTACACCTTC	CASSQDRQDNYGYTF	TRBV4-3	TRBJ1-2	.	.
TGTGCCAGCAGTCCAGCGGGGGGCACAGATACGCAGTATTTT	CASSPAGGTDTQYF	TRBV6-6	TRBJ2-3	TRBD2	.
TGTGCCAGCAGCCCCTTAGGTGGGAACACCGGGGAGCTGTTTTTT	CASSPLGGNTGELFF	TRBV6-5	TRBJ2-2	.	once
TGTGCCAGTAGTCTAGCGGGACTCCAAGAGACCCAGTACTTC	CASSLAGLQETQYF	TRBV19	TRBJ2-5	TRBD2	.
TGTGCCAGCAGGGGTCCAGGGGATTTCGCTGAAGCTTTCTTT	CASRGPGDFAEAFF	TRBV6-5	TRBJ1-1	.	few
TGTGCCAGCAGCTCCGCCTACGAGCAGTACTTC	CASSSAYEQYF	TRBV5-5	TRBJ2-7	.	.
TGTGCCAGCAGCTTGGCCGGGACTAGCGGCCAAGAGACCCAGTACTTC	CASSLAGTSGQETQYF	TRBV5-5	TRBJ2-5	TRBD2	.
TGTGCCAGCAGTTACGTCAGCGCCTACGAGCAGTACTTC	CASSYVSAYEQYF	TRBV6-6	TRBJ2-7	.	.
TGTGCCAGCAGCGTAGGCAGGGGGGACTACGAGCAGTACTTC	CASSVGRGDYEQYF	TRBV9	TRBJ2-7	.	.
TGTGCCAGTAGTATAGGGATCCTCACAGATACGCAGTATTTT	CASSIGILTDTQYF	TRBV19	TRBJ2-3	.	.
TGTGCCAGCAGCTCTACAGGGGGCTTTAATGAAAAACTGTTTTTT	CASSSTGGFNEKLFF	TRBV5-5	TRBJ1-4	TRBD1	few
TGTGCTAGCAGCTCGTACAGGGGCGGGGACACTGAAGCTTTCTTT	CASSSYRGGDTEAFF	TRBV7-7	TRBJ1-1	TRBD1	.
TGTGCCAGCAGTGCCCGACTAGCGGGGGGTTACGAGCAGTACTTC	CASSARLAGGYEQYF	TRBV27	TRBJ2-7	TRBD2	.
TGTGCCAGCAGCTACCCCCGGGACAGGCTTTCTCTAGGTTCACCCCTCCACTTT	CASSYPRDRLSLGSPLHF	TRBV7-7	TRBJ1-6	TRBD1	.
TGCGCCAGCAGCTTCAGGGCCCCGGTGAACCGAGGGTACCAAGAGACCCAGTACTTC	CASSFRAPVNRGYQETQYF	TRBV5-1	TRBJ2-5	.	.
TGTGCCAGCAGTTTAAGGGGGTGGGACGGGCAGTACTTC	CASSLRGWDGQYF	TRBV28	TRBJ2-5	.	.
TGTGCCAGCAGCCAAGACCTAGCACAGGGGGCCGACGAGCAGTACTTC	CASSQDLAQGADEQYF	TRBV4-2	TRBJ2-7	TRBD1	.
TGTGCCAGCAGTTCCCTAGCGGGGGGGCCGGGAGATACGCAGTATTTT	CASSSLAGGPGDTQYF	TRBV28	TRBJ2-3	TRBD2	.